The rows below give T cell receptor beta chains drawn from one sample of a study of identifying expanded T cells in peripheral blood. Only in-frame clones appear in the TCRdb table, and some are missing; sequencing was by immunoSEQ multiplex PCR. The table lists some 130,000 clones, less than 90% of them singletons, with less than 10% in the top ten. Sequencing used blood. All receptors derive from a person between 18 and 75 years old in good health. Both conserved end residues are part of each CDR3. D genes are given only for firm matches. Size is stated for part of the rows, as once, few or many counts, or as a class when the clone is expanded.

CDR3nt: TGTGCCAGCAGGTCACCCACCCCAGGGGATGATGGCTACACCTTC; CDR3aa: CASRSPTPGDDGYTF; v_gene: TRBV6-6; j_gene: TRBJ1-2; abundance: .; d_gene: .
CDR3nt: TGTGCCAGCAGCTCCCCATGGGGGGAGGCAGATACGCAGTATTTT; CDR3aa: CASSSPWGEADTQYF; v_gene: TRBV7-9; j_gene: TRBJ2-3; abundance: once; d_gene: .
CDR3nt: TGTGCCAGCAGCTCGGGACAGGGAGGCCAGCCCCAGCATTTT; CDR3aa: CASSSGQGGQPQHF; v_gene: TRBV7-7; j_gene: TRBJ1-5; abundance: .; d_gene: TRBD1
CDR3nt: TGCGCCAGCAGCTTTCTAACCGGGTACGAGCAGTACTTC; CDR3aa: CASSFLTGYEQYF; v_gene: TRBV5-1; j_gene: TRBJ2-7; abundance: once; d_gene: .
CDR3nt: TGTGCCAGCAGCTTAGACAGGGTTGGTGAAGCTTTCTTT; CDR3aa: CASSLDRVGEAFF; v_gene: TRBV7-2; j_gene: TRBJ1-1; abundance: .; d_gene: .
CDR3nt: TGTGCCAGCGTAAATCAGGGGGCGGAGGACACTGAAGCTTTCTTT; CDR3aa: CASVNQGAEDTEAFF; v_gene: TRBV28; j_gene: TRBJ1-1; abundance: .; d_gene: TRBD1
CDR3nt: TGTGCCAGCTACAGCCCCTACGAGCAGTACTTC; CDR3aa: CASYSPYEQYF; v_gene: TRBV25-1; j_gene: TRBJ2-7; abundance: few; d_gene: .
CDR3nt: TGTGCCAGTAGTGACAGGTCTGGGGAGCTGTTTTTT; CDR3aa: CASSDRSGELFF; v_gene: TRBV19; j_gene: TRBJ2-2; abundance: .; d_gene: .
CDR3nt: TGTGCCAGCAGCCCCCAGGGCACAGATACGCAGTATTTT; CDR3aa: CASSPQGTDTQYF; v_gene: TRBV7-2; j_gene: TRBJ2-3; abundance: .; d_gene: .
CDR3nt: TGTGCCAGCAGTTTACCCAGGGGGCGCGACTATGGCTACACCTTC; CDR3aa: CASSLPRGRDYGYTF; v_gene: TRBV28; j_gene: TRBJ1-2; abundance: once; d_gene: TRBD1
CDR3nt: TGTGCCAGCAGCGGGGGACCTAGGACTGAAGCTTTCTTT; CDR3aa: CASSGGPRTEAFF; v_gene: TRBV7-9; j_gene: TRBJ1-1; abundance: .; d_gene: .
CDR3nt: TGCGCCAGCAGCTTGGGGGCGGGGGCGTACCAAGAGACCCAGTACTTC; CDR3aa: CASSLGAGAYQETQYF; v_gene: TRBV5-1; j_gene: TRBJ2-5; abundance: .; d_gene: .
CDR3nt: TGCGCCAGCAGCTTGGACAGGACTAGCGGGAGACGAACCGGGGAGCTGTTTTTT; CDR3aa: CASSLDRTSGRRTGELFF; v_gene: TRBV5-1; j_gene: TRBJ2-2; abundance: .; d_gene: TRBD2
CDR3nt: TGCGCCAGCAGCTTGGTAGGGACACAGAACACTGAAGCTTTCTTT; CDR3aa: CASSLVGTQNTEAFF; v_gene: TRBV5-1; j_gene: TRBJ1-1; abundance: .; d_gene: .
CDR3nt: TGTGCCAGCAGCATTACCGGGACACCTGACTACGAGCAGTACTTC; CDR3aa: CASSITGTPDYEQYF; v_gene: TRBV9; j_gene: TRBJ2-7; abundance: .; d_gene: .
CDR3nt: TGCAGCGTTCTAGCGGGAGCTGGAGAGCAGTACTTC; CDR3aa: CSVLAGAGEQYF; v_gene: TRBV29-1; j_gene: TRBJ2-7; abundance: few; d_gene: TRBD2
CDR3nt: TGTGCCAGCAGTTCCAGGTCGTTCGGGGGGAACACTGAAGCTTTCTTT; CDR3aa: CASSSRSFGGNTEAFF; v_gene: TRBV27; j_gene: TRBJ1-1; abundance: .; d_gene: .
CDR3nt: TGTGCCAGCGCAGCGTTAGGGGGGTTCTCGAACACCGGGGAGCTGTTTTTT; CDR3aa: CASAALGGFSNTGELFF; v_gene: TRBV7-9; j_gene: TRBJ2-2; abundance: .; d_gene: .
CDR3nt: TGTGCCAGCAGCCGTTTCCTAGCGGACACAGATACGCAGTATTTT; CDR3aa: CASSRFLADTDTQYF; v_gene: TRBV5-4; j_gene: TRBJ2-3; abundance: .; d_gene: TRBD2
CDR3nt: TGTGCCAGCTCAACCAGACTAGCGGGGGACACCGGGGAGCTGTTTTTT; CDR3aa: CASSTRLAGDTGELFF; v_gene: TRBV18; j_gene: TRBJ2-2; abundance: .; d_gene: TRBD2
CDR3nt: TGCGCCAGCAGCTTGGGGTCAAGCGAGCAGTACTTC; CDR3aa: CASSLGSSEQYF; v_gene: TRBV5-1; j_gene: TRBJ2-7; abundance: .; d_gene: .
CDR3nt: TGTGCCTGGAGCGGGACAACTAATGAAAAACTGTTTTTT; CDR3aa: CAWSGTTNEKLFF; v_gene: TRBV30; j_gene: TRBJ1-4; abundance: .; d_gene: .
CDR3nt: TGTGCCAGCAGCCCCGACAGGGGATCCGAGCAGTACTTC; CDR3aa: CASSPDRGSEQYF; v_gene: TRBV7-3; j_gene: TRBJ2-7; abundance: many; d_gene: TRBD1
CDR3nt: TGCAGCGTAAGGACTGGGGCTGAAAAACTGTTTTTT; CDR3aa: CSVRTGAEKLFF; v_gene: TRBV29-1; j_gene: TRBJ1-4; abundance: .; d_gene: .
CDR3nt: TGTGCCAGCAGCTTAGATCCGGAGAGAGATACGCAGTATTTT; CDR3aa: CASSLDPERDTQYF; v_gene: TRBV7-3; j_gene: TRBJ2-3; abundance: .; d_gene: .
CDR3nt: TGTGCCAGCAGCTTAGGGACGCTATACAATGAGCAGTTCTTC; CDR3aa: CASSLGTLYNEQFF; v_gene: TRBV7-9; j_gene: TRBJ2-1; abundance: .; d_gene: .
CDR3nt: TGTGCCAGCAGCTCTCCGAAATGGACGGTCAAAGATACAGATACGCAGTATTTT; CDR3aa: CASSSPKWTVKDTDTQYF; v_gene: TRBV7-9; j_gene: TRBJ2-3; abundance: .; d_gene: .
CDR3nt: TGTGCCAGCAGCTTTGGACACCATGAAGGCTACACCTTC; CDR3aa: CASSFGHHEGYTF; v_gene: TRBV7-2; j_gene: TRBJ1-2; abundance: many; d_gene: .
CDR3nt: TGTGCCAGCAGCTTTCCGCAGAGATCCTACGAGCAGTACTTC; CDR3aa: CASSFPQRSYEQYF; v_gene: TRBV7-2; j_gene: TRBJ2-7; abundance: few; d_gene: .
CDR3nt: TGTGCCAGCTCAAGTATTTTGGGCAATCAGCCCCAGCATTTT; CDR3aa: CASSSILGNQPQHF; v_gene: TRBV28; j_gene: TRBJ1-5; abundance: once; d_gene: .
CDR3nt: TGTGCCAGCAGCCCCGGACGGGCCTACGAGCAGTACTTC; CDR3aa: CASSPGRAYEQYF; v_gene: TRBV11-2; j_gene: TRBJ2-7; abundance: .; d_gene: .
CDR3nt: TGTGCCAGCAGTCCCGCGCCCCAAGAGACCCAGTACTTC; CDR3aa: CASSPAPQETQYF; v_gene: TRBV7-3; j_gene: TRBJ2-5; abundance: .; d_gene: .
CDR3nt: TGTGCCAGCAGTAACCGACCCACCACCGTTGGAGAGCAGTACTTC; CDR3aa: CASSNRPTTVGEQYF; v_gene: TRBV6-6; j_gene: TRBJ2-7; abundance: .; d_gene: .
CDR3nt: TGTGCCAGCAGCCCCTTGGGTTATGGCTACACCTTC; CDR3aa: CASSPLGYGYTF; v_gene: TRBV25-1; j_gene: TRBJ1-2; abundance: .; d_gene: .
CDR3nt: TGTGCCAGCGCGCAGGGGGTCCACGAGCAGTACTTC; CDR3aa: CASAQGVHEQYF; v_gene: TRBV6-5; j_gene: TRBJ2-7; abundance: .; d_gene: TRBD1
CDR3nt: TGTGCCAGCAGCCAGGGACATTCTGAGCAGTACTTC; CDR3aa: CASSQGHSEQYF; v_gene: TRBV11-3; j_gene: TRBJ2-7; abundance: once; d_gene: .
CDR3nt: TGTGCCAGCAGTCCCCCGACAGGGGATCATGAAAAACTGTTTTTT; CDR3aa: CASSPPTGDHEKLFF; v_gene: TRBV6-1; j_gene: TRBJ1-4; abundance: .; d_gene: TRBD1
CDR3nt: TGTGCCAGCAGCTCCCCCGTGGGACGGCCAGTGTATTTT; CDR3aa: CASSSPVGRPVYF; v_gene: TRBV6-6; j_gene: TRBJ2-3; abundance: .; d_gene: .
CDR3nt: TGCGCCAGCAGCACAATTATCGAGACAGATACGCAGTATTTT; CDR3aa: CASSTIIETDTQYF; v_gene: TRBV5-1; j_gene: TRBJ2-3; abundance: .; d_gene: .
CDR3nt: TGTGCCAGCAGCTGGGGGACTGGGGCCAACGTCCTGACTTTC; CDR3aa: CASSWGTGANVLTF; v_gene: TRBV5-5; j_gene: TRBJ2-6; abundance: .; d_gene: .
CDR3nt: TGTGCCAGCACCACTGTAGGGGCGATTACGAACACCGGGGAGCTGTTTTTT; CDR3aa: CASTTVGAITNTGELFF; v_gene: TRBV4-2; j_gene: TRBJ2-2; abundance: .; d_gene: .
CDR3nt: TGTGCCAGCAGCCAATTCCAGAACACTGAAGCTTTCTTT; CDR3aa: CASSQFQNTEAFF; v_gene: TRBV4-2; j_gene: TRBJ1-1; abundance: .; d_gene: .
CDR3nt: TGTGCCAGCCTCGGACTAGGGGACGAGCAGTACTTC; CDR3aa: CASLGLGDEQYF; v_gene: TRBV28; j_gene: TRBJ2-7; abundance: .; d_gene: TRBD2
CDR3nt: TGTGCCAGCAGCGTAGGGACTAGCGGGAGCGAGCAGTACTTC; CDR3aa: CASSVGTSGSEQYF; v_gene: TRBV9; j_gene: TRBJ2-7; abundance: few; d_gene: TRBD2
CDR3nt: TGTGCCAGCAGTTTTTCCCGGAGAGGGGAACTTAGCAGCACAGATACGCAGTATTTT; CDR3aa: CASSFSRRGELSSTDTQYF; v_gene: TRBV11-1; j_gene: TRBJ2-3; abundance: .; d_gene: .
CDR3nt: TGTGCCAGCAGCGTAGATCTAGGAGCTAACTATGGCTACACCTTC; CDR3aa: CASSVDLGANYGYTF; v_gene: TRBV9; j_gene: TRBJ1-2; abundance: .; d_gene: .